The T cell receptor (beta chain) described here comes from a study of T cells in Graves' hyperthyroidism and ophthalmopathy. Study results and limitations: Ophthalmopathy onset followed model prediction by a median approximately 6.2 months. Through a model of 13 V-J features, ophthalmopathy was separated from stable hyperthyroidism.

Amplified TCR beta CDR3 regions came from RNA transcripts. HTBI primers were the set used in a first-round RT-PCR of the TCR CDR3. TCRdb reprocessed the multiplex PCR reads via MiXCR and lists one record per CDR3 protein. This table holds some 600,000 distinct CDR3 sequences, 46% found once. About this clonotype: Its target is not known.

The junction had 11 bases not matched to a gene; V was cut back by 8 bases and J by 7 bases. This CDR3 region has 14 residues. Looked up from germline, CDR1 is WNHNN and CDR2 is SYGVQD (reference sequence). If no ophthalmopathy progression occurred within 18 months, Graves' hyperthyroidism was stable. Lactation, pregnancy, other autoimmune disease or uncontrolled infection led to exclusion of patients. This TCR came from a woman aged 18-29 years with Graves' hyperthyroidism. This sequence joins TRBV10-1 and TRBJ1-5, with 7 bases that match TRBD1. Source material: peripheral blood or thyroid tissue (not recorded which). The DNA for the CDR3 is TGCGCCAGCGTCAACTCGGACAGGAGACAGCCCCAGCATTTT. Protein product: CASVNSDRRQPQHF.